One and the same sample provided the 8 T cell receptor beta chains below, sequenced in a study of T cells in localized non-small cell lung cancer. Here immunoSEQ multiplex PCR was the method, and the copy in TCRdb shows in-frame clones only, minus some. The sample has about 52,000 clones; approximately 86% are singletons. The sample consisted of PBMCs, taken before any cancer treatment. The receptors were gathered from a female donor with stage II lung adenocarcinoma.

The rearrangement uses TRBV10-1 and TRBJ1-1, with D possibly being TRBD1 (5 bases). The CDR3 contains 13 residues. The V gene's germline CDR1 is WNHNN and CDR2 SYGVQD (reference sequence). V was pared by 7 bases and J by 3 bases, with 12 bases between. The CDR3 sequence: CASMVGADTEAFF. CDR3 coding DNA: TGCGCCAGCATGGTAGGGGCGGACACTGAAGCTTTCTTT.

J is TRBJ1-2 and V is TRBV14; a weak D match, TRBD1 (6 bases). The CDR3 extends over 14 amino acids. V lost 1 base and J lost 4, with 10 bases in between. The germline V gene encodes CDR1 SGHDN and CDR2 FVKESK. The CDR3 loop reads CASSQATGTYGYTF. The CDR3 DNA sequence: TGTGCCAGCAGCCAAGCTACAGGGACCTATGGCTACACCTTC.

The gene calls are TRBV4-1 and TRBJ2-5; no clear D. This CDR3 spans 17 amino acids. In germline, CDR1 is MGHRA, CDR2 YSYEKL. The ends were cut back, 0 bases at V and 1 base at J, with 15 bases in the middle. CDR3 loop: CASSQEGLGRSQETQYF. CDR3 DNA: TGCGCCAGCAGCCAAGAAGGCCTTGGCAGGAGCCAAGAGACCCAGTACTTC.

The V and J genes are TRBV11-2 and TRBJ2-3; the D gene is possibly TRBD2 (7 bases). The CDR3 has 16 amino acids. CDR1 is SGHAT and CDR2 is FQNNGV in the germline V gene. The V and J ends lost 1 base and 5 bases respectively, with 16 bases between them. The CDR3 reads CASSLVGGGPRDTQYF. DNA of the CDR3: TGTGCCAGCAGCTTAGTAGGCGGGGGCCCGAGAGATACGCAGTATTTT.

The chain employs TRBV27 and TRBJ2-6; tentatively, D is TRBD2 (6 bases). The V end was cut by 5 bases, the J end by 0 bases, with 14 bases between. CDR3 length: 17 amino acids. The germline V gene has CDR1 MNHEY and CDR2 SMNVEV (reference sequence). The CDR3 region is CASSSRRRDSGANVLTF. CDR3 bases: TGTGCCAGCAGTAGCAGACGGAGGGACTCTGGGGCCAACGTCCTGACTTTC.

This clone was seen only once. The chain combines TRBV5-1 with TRBJ2-5; no firm D call. Trimming took 3 bases from V and 1 from J, leaving 7 bases between them. CDR3 size: 13 residues. Per the germline V gene, CDR1 is SGHRS and CDR2 is YFSETQ. The CDR3 nucleotides read TGCGCCAGCAGCTGGGGTATCCAAGAGACCCAGTACTTC. Residues: CASSWGIQETQYF.

The chain carries TRBV6-5 and TRBJ1-3; TRBD1 matches at 7 bases. This CDR3 region has 15 residues. Trimming removed 6 bases from V and 2 bases from J; junction bases left unmatched: 7. Germline V lookup: CDR1 MNHEY, CDR2 SVGAGI. CDR3 residues: CASSLTGVAGNTIYF. The CDR3 bases are TGTGCCAGCAGCCTAACAGGGGTGGCTGGAAACACCATATATTTT.

The V and J genes are TRBV5-5 and TRBJ1-1, with a weak D call TRBD1 (5 bases). CDR3 size: 15 residues. V was clipped by 0 bases and J by 0 bases, with 9 bases between them. Looked up from germline, CDR1 is SGHKS and CDR2 is YYEKEE (reference sequence). The CDR3, as DNA: TGTGCCAGCAGCTTGGTTGGGGGGGTGAACACTGAAGCTTTCTTT. Its protein is CASSLVGGVNTEAFF. Full variable domain (outside the CDR3, taken from reference TRBV5-5 and TRBJ1-1): DAGVTQSPTHLIKTRGQQVTLRCSPISGHKSVSWYQQVLGQGPQFIFQYYEKEERGRGNFPDRFSARQFPNYSSELNVNALLLGDSALYLCASSLVGGVNTEAFFGQGTRLTVV.